This T cell receptor (beta chain) was observed in a study of shared clonotypes between healthy human individuals. Germline CDR1 and CDR2: LNHDA and SQIVND (reference sequence). The CDR3 is 14 amino acids. J lost 5 bases, V lost 6 bases, and 8 bases had no gene match. Method: immunoSEQ multiplex PCR; TCRdb's copy keeps in-frame clones and lacks some. Here the sample spans 2 million to 2.5 million clones, around 93% being singletons. The specimen sequenced was naive CD4+ T cells from PBMCs. Subset defined: CD45RA+ positively selected. The chain links TRBV19 to TRBJ1-1; TRBD1 aligns across 8 bases. The TCR originated in a man between 18 and 29 years old in good health. Some clones in this sample may be carry-over from other donors' samples. CDR3: CASRGQGGGTEAFF. CDR3 nucleotides: TGTGCCAGTAGAGGACAGGGAGGTGGGACTGAAGCTTTCTTT.